The source of this TCR beta chain is a study of shared clonotypes between healthy human individuals. About the study: Donors had three CD4 naive, three CD4 memory, two CD8 naive and one CD8 memory plate apiece.

Each cell subset's genomic DNA was divided evenly among several immunoSEQ plates. The authors loaded 150 to 250 ng DNA, 25,000 to 30,000 T cell genomes, into sorted-subset replicate PCRs. Assay: immunoSEQ multiplex PCR; the TCRdb copy retains only in-frame clones and omits some. The sample has approximately 1,000,000 clones, about 84% seen once. The V end was cut by 0 bases, the J end by 2 bases, with 10 bases between. Germline values: CDR1 SGHRS, CDR2 YFSETQ. The CDR3 runs to 15 residues. A word on this clone: Distinct nucleotide sequences in the sample also encode this CDR3.

The chain uses TRBV5-1 and TRBJ2-3, with D perhaps TRBD2 (5 bases). The receptor was derived from a man in his late teens or twenties in good health. Some clones in this sample may be carry-over from other donors' samples. The sequenced sample was memory CD4+ T cells from PBMCs. Subset described: CD45RA-negative fraction. CDR3 sequence reads: CASSLVGGPTDTQYF. In nucleotides, the CDR3 is TGCGCCAGCAGCTTGGTCGGAGGACCCACAGATACGCAGTATTTT.